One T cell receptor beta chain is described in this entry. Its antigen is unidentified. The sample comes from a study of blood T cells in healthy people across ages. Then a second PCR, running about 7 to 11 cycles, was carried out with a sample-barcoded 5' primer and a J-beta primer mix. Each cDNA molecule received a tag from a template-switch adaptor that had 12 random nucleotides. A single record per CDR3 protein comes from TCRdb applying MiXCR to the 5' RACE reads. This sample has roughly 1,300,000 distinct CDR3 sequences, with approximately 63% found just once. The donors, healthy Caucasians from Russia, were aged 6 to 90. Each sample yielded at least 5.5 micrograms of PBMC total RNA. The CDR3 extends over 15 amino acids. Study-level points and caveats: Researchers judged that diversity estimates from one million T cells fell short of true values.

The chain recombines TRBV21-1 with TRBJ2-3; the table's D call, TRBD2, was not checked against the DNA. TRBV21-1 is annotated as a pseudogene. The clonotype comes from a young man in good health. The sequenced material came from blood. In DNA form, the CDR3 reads TGTGCCAGGAGGACTAGCGGGGGGGCCACAGATACGCAGTATTTT. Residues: CARRTSGGATDTQYF.